One and the same sample provided the 8 T cell receptor beta chains below, sequenced in a study of blood T cell repertoires in COVID-19 (dated by TCRdb to 2020 to 2022). The method was the immunoSEQ multiplex PCR assay. The table was pulled from immuneACCESS by TCRdb, which kept in-frame rearrangements only. Such tables lose some clones; where checked, under half of the loss comes from unresolved V genes, and the rest has no known cause. Recorded for this sample are a few hundred thousand clones; more than 75% of them occurred a single time. Less than 8% of the sample comes from the top ten. Material: PBMCs or T cells enriched from blood (not recorded which). Source of these receptors: a woman between 35 and 50 years old with acute COVID-19.

A single count supports this clone. The chain uses TRBV7-9 and TRBJ1-1; D uncertain. The V and J ends lost 4 bases and 0 bases respectively, with 18 bases between them. This CDR3 is 17 amino acids long. CDR1 is SEHNR and CDR2 is FQNEAQ in the germline V gene (reference sequence). CDR3 nucleotide sequence: TGTGCCAGCAGCTCGGGTGCGACGGGATCCATGAACACTGAAGCTTTCTTT. Translated: CASSSGATGSMNTEAFF.

The chain employs TRBV6-5 and TRBJ2-7; 12 bases line up with TRBD1. The CDR3 loop spans 14 amino acids. V gave up 6 bases and J gave up 6 bases; unmatched junction bases: 6. Germline CDR1 MNHEY, CDR2 SVGAGI. The CDR3 loop reads CASRKGQGAFEQYF. The CDR3 DNA sequence: TGTGCCAGCAGGAAGGGACAGGGGGCCTTCGAGCAGTACTTC.

This sequence joins TRBV5-1 and TRBJ1-2; 11 nucleotides match TRBD1. The CDR3 length is 19 residues. Germline V gene data show CDR1 as SGHRS and CDR2 as YFSETQ. V lost 5 bases and J lost 2; bases outside the gene matches: 17. Here the CDR3 reads CASREPGQGVFQTNYGYTF. In DNA form, the CDR3 reads TGCGCCAGCAGGGAACCGGGACAGGGGGTATTTCAGACGAACTATGGCTACACCTTC.

The chain employs TRBV18 and TRBJ1-5; D perhaps matches TRBD1 (5 bases). Looked up from germline, CDR1 is KGHSH and CDR2 is LQKENI. Trimming removed 2 bases from V and 1 base from J, with 9 bases in between. This CDR3 comprises 15 residues. CDR3: CASSPLGLSNQPQHF. The CDR3 region has the DNA TGTGCCAGCTCACCATTGGGGCTGAGCAATCAGCCCCAGCATTTT.

This chain connects TRBV7-3 to TRBJ2-5; 9 bases line up with TRBD2. This CDR3 contains 16 residues. CDR1 is SGHTA and CDR2 is FQGTGA in the germline V gene. V lost 1 base to trimming and J lost 2 bases; unmatched junction nucleotides: 5. This chain's CDR3 is CASSLMGGLAQETQYF. CDR3 nucleotide sequence: TGTGCCAGCAGCTTAATGGGGGGACTAGCTCAAGAGACCCAGTACTTC. The full variable domain, its missing parts supplied by reference TRBV7-3 and TRBJ2-5, is GAGVSQTPSNKVTEKGKYVELRCDPISGHTALYWYRQSLGQGPEFLIYFQGTGAADDSGLPNDRFFAVRPEGSVSTLKIQRTERGDSAVYLCASSLMGGLAQETQYFGPGTRLLVL.

J is TRBJ2-5 and V is TRBV5-1; 7 bases match TRBD1. This CDR3 has 15 amino acids. V was pared by 6 bases and J by 3 bases, with 11 bases of the junction left unmatched. The germline V gene encodes CDR1 SGHRS and CDR2 YFSETQ. CDR3 DNA: TGCGCCAGCACCCATTCCCCAGGGGGAAAAGAGACCCAGTACTTC. Translated: CASTHSPGGKETQYF.

V is TRBV3-1 (or the pseudogene TRBV3-2) and J is TRBJ2-7; 9 nucleotides align to TRBD1. The CDR3 extends over 15 amino acids. The germline CDR1 and CDR2 sequences are LGHDT and YNNKEL (reference sequence). The V segment lost 6 bases and the J segment 4 bases; nucleotides outside the gene matches: 10. CDR3 DNA: TGTGCCAGCAGTCGGACAGGGGTCCAGGGGTACGAGCAGTACTTC. This translates into CASSRTGVQGYEQYF.

The chain couples TRBV12-3 or TRBV12-4 to TRBJ2-5; D is unclear. This CDR3 comprises 11 residues. V was trimmed by 6 bases and J by 0 bases, leaving 2 bases between them. The CDR3 here is CASSDQETQYF. The CDR3 nucleotides read TGTGCCAGCAGCGACCAAGAGACCCAGTACTTC.